These 7 T cell receptor beta chains originate from one sample sequenced in a study of post-analysis software for immune sequencing data (dated by TCRdb to between 2014 and 2017). Points the paper makes about the study in general: Four to six TRBV segments, including TRBV5-6, TRBV5-1 and TRBV20-1, were significantly more frequent in patients than controls.

Library preparation used PCR. Sequencing used an Illumina HiSeq 2500. To reduce PCR and sequencing biases, unique molecular identifiers were built into the TCR beta cDNA libraries. The public reads were reprocessed in TCRdb via fastp at Q25 and MiXCR, keeping in-frame beta chains. Rows with one shared CDR3 protein collapse into an entry with the most common genes and DNA. The sample table lists about 400,000 distinct CDR3 sequences, approximately 33% of them with a count of one. The ten largest clones capture roughly 12% of the sample. Antigens for these TCRs are unknown. The sequenced sample consisted of blood. Every receptor here comes from a girl aged 10-17 years with multiple sclerosis.

This clonotype was seen more than once but under ten times. The chain has TRBV20-1 and TRBJ1-2, with TRBD1 as a possible D gene (5 bases). V was trimmed by 5 bases and J by 7 bases, leaving 11 bases between them. The germline V gene encodes CDR1 DFQATT and CDR2 SNEGSKA (reference sequence). The CDR3 consists of 11 residues. The chain's CDR3 is CSAWTIRGYTF. CDR3 bases: TGCAGTGCTTGGACAATACGTGGCTACACCTTC.

The chain couples TRBV20-1 to TRBJ1-1; D might be TRBD1 (5 bases). Looked up from germline, CDR1 is DFQATT and CDR2 is SNEGSKA (reference sequence). The CDR3 spans 15 residues. Trimming removed 0 bases at V and 3 bases at J, with 14 bases between. DNA for the CDR3: TGCAGTGCTAGAGATCCCCACGCGGGGGACACTGAAGCTTTCTTT. Translation: CSARDPHAGDTEAFF.

This clonotype was observed once. The chain couples TRBV7-9 to TRBJ2-5, with a tentative D call TRBD1 (6 bases). TRBJ2-7 matches the DNA end more closely, so the J call is doubtful. CDR1 SEHNR and CDR2 FQNEAQ come from the germline V gene (reference sequence). The CDR3 spans 15 residues. DNA of the CDR3: TGTGCCAGCAGCTCTACAGGGAAGAGGCCCTACGAGCAGTACTTC. This codes for CASSSTGKRPYEQYF.

The V and J genes are TRBV11-2 and TRBJ2-5; 7 nucleotides line up with TRBD2. With 3 bases clipped from V and 1 base from J, the junction kept 5 bases outside the gene matches. The V gene's germline CDR1 is SGHAT and CDR2 FQNNGV. CDR3 length: 15 amino acids. CDR3 protein: CASSFSPGGQETQYF. CDR3 sequence (DNA): TGTGCCAGCAGCTTTTCGCCGGGGGGCCAAGAGACCCAGTACTTC. The whole variable domain, filled in from reference TRBV11-2 and TRBJ2-5, reads EAGVAQSPRYKIIEKRQSVAFWCNPISGHATLYWYQQILGQGPKLLIQFQNNGVVDDSQLPKDRFSAERLKGVDSTLKIQPAKLEDSAVYLCASSFSPGGQETQYFGPGTRLLVL.

This clonotype was seen a few times. The chain carries TRBV12-3 or TRBV12-4 and TRBJ1-6; a possible D gene is TRBD1 (5 bases). Trimming removed 1 base from V and 10 bases from J, with 11 bases in between. The CDR3 extends over 14 amino acids. CDR3 nucleotides: TGTGCCAGCAGTTTAGTTTTAAAGGGGTCACCCCTCCACTTT. It codes for CASSLVLKGSPLHF.

The rearrangement links TRBV20-1 to TRBJ2-6, with D tentatively TRBD2 (5 bases). The CDR3 extends over 15 amino acids. V was cut by 1 base and J by 4 bases, with 11 bases left in between. Germline V gene lookup returns CDR1 DFQATT and CDR2 SNEGSKA (reference sequence). The CDR3 DNA is TGCAGTGCTAGAGTCCCAAGGGAGGGGGCCAACGTCCTGACTTTC. It is translated as CSARVPREGANVLTF.

The chain is built from TRBV5-1 and TRBJ2-3; a weak D match, TRBD1 (6 bases). V was clipped by 0 bases and J by 2 bases, with 10 bases between them. Germline V gene lookup returns CDR1 SGHRS and CDR2 YFSETQ. The CDR3 length is 15 residues. The DNA of the CDR3 is TGCGCCAGCAGCTTGGGGGGGCGTATCACAGATACGCAGTATTTT. It encodes CASSLGGRITDTQYF.